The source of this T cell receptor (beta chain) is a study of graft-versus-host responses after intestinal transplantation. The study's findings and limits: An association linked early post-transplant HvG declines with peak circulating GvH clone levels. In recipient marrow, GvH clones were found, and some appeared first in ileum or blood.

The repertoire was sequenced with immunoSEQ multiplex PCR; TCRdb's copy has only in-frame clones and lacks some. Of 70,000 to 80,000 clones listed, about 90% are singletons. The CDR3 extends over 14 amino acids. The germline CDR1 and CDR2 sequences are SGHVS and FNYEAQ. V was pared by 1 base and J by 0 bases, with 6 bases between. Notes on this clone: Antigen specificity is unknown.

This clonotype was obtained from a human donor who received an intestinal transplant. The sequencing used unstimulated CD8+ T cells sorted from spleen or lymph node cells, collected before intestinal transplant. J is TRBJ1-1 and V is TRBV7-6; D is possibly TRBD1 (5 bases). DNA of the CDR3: TGTGCCAGCAGCTTAGGGGGGGTGAACACTGAAGCTTTCTTT. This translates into CASSLGGVNTEAFF.